This TCR beta chain was found in a study of identical twins. Study results and limitations: Potential partial confounding of zero-insertion analyses by invariant MAIT and iNKT cells was noted.

V lost 6 bases, J lost 3 bases, and 14 bases lay in between. The CDR3 extends over 14 amino acids. Note on this clonotype: Its specificity is not known.

One entry per CDR3 protein results from TCRdb running MiXCR on the 5' RACE reads. This sample has some 440,000 distinct CDR3 sequences, with around 24% found just once. These data also formed part of another study, on T cells expressing NK-cell markers. That publication notes: Of CD8+ T cells, 1.0-7.0% belonged to dominant NKG2C+ clonotypes in 5 to 7 donors. Specificity for HCMV among expanded NKG2C+ T cell clones was not established.

The clonotype originates from a young woman in good health. This sequence joins TRBV12-3 or TRBV12-4 and TRBJ1-1; D remains unclear. What was sequenced was CD4+ T cells sorted from blood. The CDR3 DNA reads TGTGCCAGCAGCCAATCCCAGCCGGACACTGAAGCTTTCTTT. Translating it yields CASSQSQPDTEAFF.